The TCR beta chain described here comes from a study of blood T cell repertoires in COVID-19. Overall study: From the United States, Italy and Spain came samples of acute and convalescent COVID-19. PBMCs, B-cell-depleted T cells, or T cells were the source of the cDNA or gDNA that made up the material.

Authors' methods: Nucleated cell counts were estimated from reference gene primer amplification. TCRdb's copy holds only in-frame clones and misses some; the assay was immunoSEQ multiplex PCR. V and J calls plus clone size are reproduced from that table; the DNA served to infer D and trimming. The sample holds about 45,000 clones, 75% to 90% seen once. Deletions cut 1 base from V and 7 bases from J, with 8 bases between. The CDR3 sequence is 13 residues long. CDR1 is SGHNT and CDR2 is YYREEE in the germline V gene (reference sequence). Sequencing used peripheral blood. V gene TRBV5-4 combines with J gene TRBJ1-4, with unresolved D. This sequence was found in a human donor in a cohort sampled during active COVID-19. The CDR3 DNA reads TGTGCCAGCAGCTTGCTAGGAGCTGAAAAACTGTTTTTT. Its protein product is CASSLLGAEKLFF. Filled out from reference TRBV5-4 and TRBJ1-4, the complete variable domain reads ETGVTQSPTHLIKTRGQQVTLRCSSQSGHNTVSWYQQALGQGPQFIFQYYREEENGRGNFPPRFSGLQFPNYSSELNVNALELDDSALYLCASSLLGAEKLFFGSGTQLSVL.